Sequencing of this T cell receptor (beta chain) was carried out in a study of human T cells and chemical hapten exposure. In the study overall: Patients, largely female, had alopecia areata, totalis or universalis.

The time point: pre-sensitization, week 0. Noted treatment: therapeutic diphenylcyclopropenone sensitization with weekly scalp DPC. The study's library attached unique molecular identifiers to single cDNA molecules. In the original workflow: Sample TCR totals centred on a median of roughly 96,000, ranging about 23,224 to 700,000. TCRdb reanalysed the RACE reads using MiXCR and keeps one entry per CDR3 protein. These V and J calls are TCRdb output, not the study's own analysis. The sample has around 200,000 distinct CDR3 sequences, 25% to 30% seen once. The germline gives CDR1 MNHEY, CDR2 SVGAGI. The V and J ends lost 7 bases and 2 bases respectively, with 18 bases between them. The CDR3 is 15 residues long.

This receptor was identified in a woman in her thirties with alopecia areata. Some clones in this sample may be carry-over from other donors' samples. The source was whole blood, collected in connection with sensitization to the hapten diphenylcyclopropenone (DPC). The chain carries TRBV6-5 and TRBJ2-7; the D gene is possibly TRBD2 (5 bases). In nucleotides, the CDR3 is TGTGCCAGCACCCTGGACTCGGACGGGACCTACGAGCAGTACTTC. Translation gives CASTLDSDGTYEQYF.